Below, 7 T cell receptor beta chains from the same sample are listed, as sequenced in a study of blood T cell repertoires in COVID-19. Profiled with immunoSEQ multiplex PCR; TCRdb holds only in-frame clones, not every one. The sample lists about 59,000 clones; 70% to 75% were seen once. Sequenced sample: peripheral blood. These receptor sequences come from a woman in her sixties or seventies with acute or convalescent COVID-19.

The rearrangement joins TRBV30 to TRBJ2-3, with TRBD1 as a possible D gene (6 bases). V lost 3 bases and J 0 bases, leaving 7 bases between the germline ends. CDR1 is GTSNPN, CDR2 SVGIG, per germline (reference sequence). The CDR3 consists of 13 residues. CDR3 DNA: TGTGCCTGGAGACAGGGTAGCACAGATACGCAGTATTTT. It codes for CAWRQGSTDTQYF. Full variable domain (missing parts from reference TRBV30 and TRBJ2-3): SQTIHQWPATLVQPVGSPLSLECTVEGTSNPNLYWYRQAAGRGLQLLFYSVGIGQISSEVPQNLSASRPQDRQFILSSKKLLLSDSGFYLCAWRQGSTDTQYFGPGTRLTVL.

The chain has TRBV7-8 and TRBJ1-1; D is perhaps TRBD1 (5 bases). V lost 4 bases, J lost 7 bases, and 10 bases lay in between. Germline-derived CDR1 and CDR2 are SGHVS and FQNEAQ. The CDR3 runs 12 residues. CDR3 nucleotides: TGTGCCAGCAGCTCAGGGCTGGGTGAAGCTTTCTTT. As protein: CASSSGLGEAFF.

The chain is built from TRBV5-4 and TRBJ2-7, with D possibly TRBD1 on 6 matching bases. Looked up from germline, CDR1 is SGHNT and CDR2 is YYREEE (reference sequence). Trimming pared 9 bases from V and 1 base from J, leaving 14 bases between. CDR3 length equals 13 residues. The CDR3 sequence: CATPGHPSYEQYV. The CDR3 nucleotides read TGTGCCACCCCGGGACACCCATCCTACGAGCAGTACGTC.

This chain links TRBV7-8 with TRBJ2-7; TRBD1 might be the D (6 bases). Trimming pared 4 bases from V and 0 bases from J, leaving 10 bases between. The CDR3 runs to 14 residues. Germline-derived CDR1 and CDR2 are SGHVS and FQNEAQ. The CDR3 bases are TGTGCCAGCAGCTCACGGGACATCTCCTACGAGCAGTACTTC. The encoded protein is CASSSRDISYEQYF.

This CDR3 reads CASSLKGRGTQPAFF. The CDR3 DNA reads as TGTGCCAGCAGCTTAAAGGGGAGGGGAACACAACCGGCTTTCTTT. The chain combines TRBV7-2 with TRBJ1-1; weak D call: TRBD1 (5 bases). CDR1 SGHTA and CDR2 FQGNSA come from the germline V gene. Trimming removed 2 bases from V and 11 bases from J, with 21 bases in between. This CDR3 region has 15 residues.

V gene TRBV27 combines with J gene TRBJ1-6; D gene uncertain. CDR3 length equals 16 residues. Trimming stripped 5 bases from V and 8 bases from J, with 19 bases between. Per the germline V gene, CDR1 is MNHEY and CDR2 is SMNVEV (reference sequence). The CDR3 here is CASSLISPGEYSPLHF. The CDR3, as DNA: TGTGCCAGCAGTCTAATTTCCCCTGGAGAGTATTCACCCCTCCACTTT.

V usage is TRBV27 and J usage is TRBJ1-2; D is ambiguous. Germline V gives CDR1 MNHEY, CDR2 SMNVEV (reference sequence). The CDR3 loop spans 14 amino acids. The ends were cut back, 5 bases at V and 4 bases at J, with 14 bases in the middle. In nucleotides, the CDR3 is TGTGCCAGCAGTATGAGGAGGGAGGCCTATGGCTACACCTTC. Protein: CASSMRREAYGYTF.